These T cell receptor beta chains were read from a single sample in a study of blood T cell repertoires in COVID-19. Repertoires were generated with immunoSEQ multiplex PCR, while TCRdb's copy carries only in-frame clones and drops some. Counted here are 200,000 to 250,000 clones, less than 90% occurring once; the ten biggest clones make up 15% to 20%. The sequencing input was peripheral blood. These receptors were taken from a woman aged 80 or over with active or convalescent COVID-19. Both conserved end residues are part of each CDR3. The D gene is left open where the match is weak. Clone size appears in some rows only: once, few, many, or a class for an expanded clone.

NA TRBJ2-2 NA TRBV7-3 CASSSPTSSGGELFF TGTGCCAGCAGCTCCCCTACTAGCTCCGGCGGGGAGCTGTTTTTT
TRBD1 TRBJ1-3 NA TRBV5-6 CASSLPQGAVSGNTIYF TGTGCCAGCAGCCTACCACAGGGGGCTGTTTCTGGAAACACCATATATTTT
TRBD1 TRBJ1-4 NA TRBV5-4 CASSLRQGKNEKLFF TGTGCCAGCAGCTTACGACAGGGAAAGAATGAAAAACTGTTTTTT
TRBD1 TRBJ2-1 NA TRBV19 CASSWGQGDYNEQFF TGTGCCAGTAGTTGGGGACAGGGGGACTACAATGAGCAGTTCTTC
NA TRBJ2-6 NA TRBV4-1 CASSQDPPGSGANVLTF TGCGCCAGCAGCCAAGATCCACCGGGATCTGGGGCCAACGTCCTGACTTTC
NA TRBJ1-4 NA TRBV4-2 CASSHPDRNEKLFF TGTGCCAGCAGCCACCCCGACAGAAATGAAAAACTGTTTTTT
NA TRBJ1-6 NA TRBV4-3 CASSQGAVSSYNSPLHF TGCGCCAGCAGCCAGGGGGCCGTGAGCTCCTATAATTCACCCCTCCACTTT
NA TRBJ2-2 once TRBV7-2 CASSLRSYPGGELFF TGTGCCAGCAGCTTACGGTCATACCCGGGGGGGGAGCTGTTTTTT
TRBD2 TRBJ2-1 NA TRBV18 CASSPLAGVNNEQFF TGTGCCAGCTCACCTCTAGCGGGGGTCAACAATGAGCAGTTCTTC
TRBD2 TRBJ2-3 once TRBV6-2/TRBV6-3 CASSYSRGTSGTDTQYF TGTGCCAGCAGTTACTCGAGAGGGACTAGCGGCACAGATACGCAGTATTTT
NA TRBJ1-1 once TRBV10-3 CAISETENTEAFF TGTGCCATCAGTGAGACAGAGAACACTGAAGCTTTCTTT
NA TRBJ1-2 NA TRBV6-5 CASSYSASGPGWGYTF TGTGCCAGCAGTTACTCTGCAAGTGGGCCTGGTTGGGGCTACACCTTC
NA TRBJ1-2 NA TRBV12-5 CASGLSGNYGYTF TGTGCTAGTGGTTTGAGCGGAAACTATGGCTACACCTTC
TRBD2 TRBJ2-1 NA TRBV9 CASSVSGRGSYNEQFF TGTGCCAGCAGCGTTAGCGGGAGAGGGTCCTACAATGAGCAGTTCTTC
NA TRBJ1-2 NA TRBV18 CASSPPDSLNYGYTF TGTGCCAGCTCACCACCGGACAGTCTCAACTATGGCTACACCTTC
TRBD2 TRBJ2-7 NA TRBV28 CASSLLAGGGYEQYF TGTGCCAGCAGTTTACTAGCGGGGGGAGGGTACGAGCAGTACTTC
TRBD2 TRBJ2-7 NA TRBV3-1/TRBV3-2 CASSQVYERGAGFSSYEQYF TGTGCCAGCAGCCAAGTTTATGAGCGGGGGGCCGGATTTAGCTCCTACGAGCAGTACTTC
NA TRBJ1-2 NA TRBV5-1 CASSYGPAGSYGYTF TGCGCCAGCAGCTACGGCCCGGCAGGAAGCTATGGCTACACCTTC
TRBD2 TRBJ2-1 NA TRBV15 CATSRDTLGILGLEGHNEQFF TGTGCCACCAGCAGAGATACTCTAGGTATCCTGGGACTAGAAGGTCACAATGAGCAGTTCTTC
NA TRBJ2-1 NA TRBV18 CASSPVMGSNEQFF TGTGCCAGCTCACCAGTGATGGGGAGTAATGAGCAGTTCTTC